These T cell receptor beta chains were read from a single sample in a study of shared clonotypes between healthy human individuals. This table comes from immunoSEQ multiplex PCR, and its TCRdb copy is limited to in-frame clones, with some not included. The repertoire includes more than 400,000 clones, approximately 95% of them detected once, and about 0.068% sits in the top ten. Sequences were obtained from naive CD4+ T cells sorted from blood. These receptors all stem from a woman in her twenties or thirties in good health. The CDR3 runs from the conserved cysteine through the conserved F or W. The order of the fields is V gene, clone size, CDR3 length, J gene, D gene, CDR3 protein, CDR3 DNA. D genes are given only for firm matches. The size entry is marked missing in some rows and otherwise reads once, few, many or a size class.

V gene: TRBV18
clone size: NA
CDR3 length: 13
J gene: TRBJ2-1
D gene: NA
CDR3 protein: CASSLLGNNEQFF
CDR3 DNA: TGTGCCAGCTCACTACTCGGAAACAATGAGCAGTTCTTC

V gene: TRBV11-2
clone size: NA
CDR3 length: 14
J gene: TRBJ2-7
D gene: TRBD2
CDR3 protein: CASSYSGAAYEQYF
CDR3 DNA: TGTGCCAGCAGCTATAGCGGGGCGGCCTACGAGCAGTACTTC

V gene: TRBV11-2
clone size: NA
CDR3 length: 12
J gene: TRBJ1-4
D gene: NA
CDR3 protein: CASSSRTGKLFF
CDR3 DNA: TGTGCCAGCAGTTCCCGGACCGGGAAACTGTTTTTT

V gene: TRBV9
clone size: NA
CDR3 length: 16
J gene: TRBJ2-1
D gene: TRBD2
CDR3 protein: CASSVDQAGGENEQFF
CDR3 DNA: TGTGCCAGCAGCGTAGATCAAGCGGGAGGGGAGAATGAGCAGTTCTTC

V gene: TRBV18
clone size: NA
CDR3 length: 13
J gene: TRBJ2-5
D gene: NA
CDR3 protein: CASSPSEQETQYF
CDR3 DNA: TGTGCCAGCTCCCCATCGGAGCAAGAGACCCAGTACTTC

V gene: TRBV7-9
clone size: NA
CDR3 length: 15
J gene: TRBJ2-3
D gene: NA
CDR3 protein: CASTYNRGPRNTRYF
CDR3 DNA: TGTGCCAGCACCTACAATAGGGGCCCCCGGAATACGCGGTATTTT

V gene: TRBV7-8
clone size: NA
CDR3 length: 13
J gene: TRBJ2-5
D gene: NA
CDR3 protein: CASIGRLQETQYF
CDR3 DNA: TGTGCCAGCATTGGACGGCTCCAAGAGACCCAGTACTTC

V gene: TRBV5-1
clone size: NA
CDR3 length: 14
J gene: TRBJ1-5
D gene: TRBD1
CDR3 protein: CASSPGQGVQPQHF
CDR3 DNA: TGCGCCAGCAGCCCCGGACAGGGTGTTCAGCCCCAGCATTTT

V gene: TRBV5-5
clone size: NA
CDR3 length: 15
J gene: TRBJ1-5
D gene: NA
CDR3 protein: CASSLSPGSVQPQHF
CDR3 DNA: TGTGCCAGCAGTCTATCTCCAGGGTCGGTTCAGCCCCAGCATTTT

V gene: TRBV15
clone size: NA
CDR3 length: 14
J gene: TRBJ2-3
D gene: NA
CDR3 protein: CATQDPGRTDTQYF
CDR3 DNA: TGTGCCACCCAAGATCCCGGGAGAACAGATACGCAGTATTTT

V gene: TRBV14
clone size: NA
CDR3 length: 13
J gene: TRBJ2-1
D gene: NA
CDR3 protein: CASSQAGLGEQFF
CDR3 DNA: TGTGCCAGCAGCCAAGCGGGACTTGGTGAGCAGTTCTTC

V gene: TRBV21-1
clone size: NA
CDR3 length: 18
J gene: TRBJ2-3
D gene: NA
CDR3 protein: CASSKARLAGRLWDTQYF
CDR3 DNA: TGTGCCAGCAGCAAAGCGCGGCTAGCGGGACGTCTTTGGGATACGCAGTATTTT

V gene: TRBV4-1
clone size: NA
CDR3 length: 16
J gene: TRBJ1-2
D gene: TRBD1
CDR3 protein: CASSQDPSDRRNGYTF
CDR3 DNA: TGCGCCAGCAGCCAAGATCCCTCGGACAGGCGGAATGGCTACACCTTC

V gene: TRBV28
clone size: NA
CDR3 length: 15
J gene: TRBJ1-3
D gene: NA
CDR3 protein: CASSLPPGLGDTIYF
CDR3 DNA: TGTGCCAGCAGTTTACCTCCGGGACTTGGAGACACCATATATTTT

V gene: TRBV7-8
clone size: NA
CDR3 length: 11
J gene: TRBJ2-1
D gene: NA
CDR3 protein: CASSNYNEQFF
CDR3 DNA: TGTGCCAGCAGCAACTACAATGAGCAGTTCTTC

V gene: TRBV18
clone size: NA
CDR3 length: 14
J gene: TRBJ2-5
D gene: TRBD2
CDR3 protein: CASSPTSGKETQYF
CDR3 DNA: TGTGCCAGCTCACCAACTAGCGGGAAAGAGACCCAGTACTTC

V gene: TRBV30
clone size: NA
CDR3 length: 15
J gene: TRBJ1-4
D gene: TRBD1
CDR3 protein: CASTTGAATNEKLFF
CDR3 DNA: TGTGCCTCTACTACAGGGGCCGCAACTAATGAAAAACTGTTTTTT

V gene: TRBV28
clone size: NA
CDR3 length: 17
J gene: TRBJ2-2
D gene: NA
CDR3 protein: CASRFGPLLSGTGELFF
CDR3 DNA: TGTGCCAGCAGATTTGGACCCCTCCTGTCGGGCACCGGGGAGCTGTTTTTT

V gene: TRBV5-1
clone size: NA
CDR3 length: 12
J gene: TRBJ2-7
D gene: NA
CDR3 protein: CASSFEGYEQYF
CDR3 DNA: TGCGCCAGCAGCTTCGAGGGGTACGAGCAGTACTTC

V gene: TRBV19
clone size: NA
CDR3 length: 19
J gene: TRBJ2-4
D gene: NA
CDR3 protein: CASSIVGTRATLAKNIQYF
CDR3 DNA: TGTGCCAGTAGTATAGTTGGGACAAGAGCAACCCTAGCCAAAAACATTCAGTACTTC

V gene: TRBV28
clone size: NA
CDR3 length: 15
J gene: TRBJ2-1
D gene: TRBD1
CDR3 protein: CASTIWTGGGDEQFF
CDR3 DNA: TGTGCCAGCACAATCTGGACAGGGGGAGGGGATGAGCAGTTCTTC

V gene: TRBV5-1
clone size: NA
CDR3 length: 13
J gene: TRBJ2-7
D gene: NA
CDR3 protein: CASSLVASYEQYF
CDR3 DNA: TGCGCCAGCAGCTTGGTAGCATCCTACGAGCAGTACTTC

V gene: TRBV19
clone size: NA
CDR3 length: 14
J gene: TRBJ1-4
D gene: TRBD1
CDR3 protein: CASSQWGQDEKLFF
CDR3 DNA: TGTGCCAGTAGCCAGTGGGGACAGGATGAAAAACTGTTTTTT

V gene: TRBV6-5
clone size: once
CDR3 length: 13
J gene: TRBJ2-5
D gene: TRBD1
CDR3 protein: CASSTQGGETQYF
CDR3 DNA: TGTGCCAGCAGTACACAGGGGGGAGAGACCCAGTACTTC

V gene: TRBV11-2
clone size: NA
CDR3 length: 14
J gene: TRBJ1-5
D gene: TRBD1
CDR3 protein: CASSPGTGNQPQHF
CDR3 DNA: TGTGCCAGCAGTCCCGGGACAGGGAATCAGCCCCAGCATTTT

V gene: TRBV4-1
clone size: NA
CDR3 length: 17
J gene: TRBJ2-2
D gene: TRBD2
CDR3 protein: CASSQDFVAGKTGELFF
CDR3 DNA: TGCGCCAGCAGCCAAGATTTTGTAGCGGGGAAAACCGGGGAGCTGTTTTTT

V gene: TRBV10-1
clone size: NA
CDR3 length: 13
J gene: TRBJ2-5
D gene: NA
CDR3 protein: CASTPRLDETQYF
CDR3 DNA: TGCGCCAGCACCCCGCGGCTCGATGAGACCCAGTACTTC

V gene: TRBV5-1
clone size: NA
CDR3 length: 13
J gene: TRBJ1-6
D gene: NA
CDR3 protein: CASSLDGNSPLHF
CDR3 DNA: TGCGCCAGCAGCTTAGACGGCAATTCACCCCTCCACTTT

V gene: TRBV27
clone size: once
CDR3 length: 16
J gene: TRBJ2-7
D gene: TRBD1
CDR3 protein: CASRSGTGHKNYEQYF
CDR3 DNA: TGTGCCAGCAGATCCGGGACAGGACACAAAAACTACGAGCAGTACTTC

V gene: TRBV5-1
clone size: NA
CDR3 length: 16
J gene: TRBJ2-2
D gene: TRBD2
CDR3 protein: CASSLSSGKLFGELFF
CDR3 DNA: TGCGCCAGCAGCCTTTCTAGCGGGAAACTGTTCGGGGAGCTGTTTTTT

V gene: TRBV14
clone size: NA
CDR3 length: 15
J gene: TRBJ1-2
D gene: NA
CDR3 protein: CASSLYPGARWGYTF
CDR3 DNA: TGTGCCAGCAGCCTCTATCCCGGGGCGCGTTGGGGCTACACCTTC

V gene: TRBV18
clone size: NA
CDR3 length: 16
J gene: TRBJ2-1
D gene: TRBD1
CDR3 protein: CASSPWTGGIYNEQFF
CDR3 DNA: TGTGCCAGCTCACCTTGGACAGGGGGCATCTACAATGAGCAGTTCTTC

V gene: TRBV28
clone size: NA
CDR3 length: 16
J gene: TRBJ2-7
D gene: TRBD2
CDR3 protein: CASSSLGTSGPYEQYF
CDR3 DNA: TGTGCCAGCAGTTCCCTTGGGACTAGCGGTCCCTACGAGCAGTACTTC

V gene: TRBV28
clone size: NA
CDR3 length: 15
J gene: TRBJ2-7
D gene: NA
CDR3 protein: CASSFSGSSSYEQYF
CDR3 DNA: TGTGCCAGCAGTTTCTCAGGTTCCAGCTCCTACGAGCAGTACTTC

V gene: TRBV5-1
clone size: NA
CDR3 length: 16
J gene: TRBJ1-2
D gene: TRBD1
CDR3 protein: CASSLVGQGIVYGYTF
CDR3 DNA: TGCGCCAGCAGCTTGGTGGGACAGGGCATAGTCTATGGCTACACCTTC

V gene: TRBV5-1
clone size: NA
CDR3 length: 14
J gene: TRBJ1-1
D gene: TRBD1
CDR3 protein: CASSPPGGRTEAFF
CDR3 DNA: TGCGCCAGCAGTCCTCCAGGGGGTCGGACTGAAGCTTTCTTT

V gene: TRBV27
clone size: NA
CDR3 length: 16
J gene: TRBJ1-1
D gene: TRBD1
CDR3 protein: CASSTTGMGYWAEAFF
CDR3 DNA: TGTGCCAGCAGCACGACAGGGATGGGGTACTGGGCTGAAGCTTTCTTT

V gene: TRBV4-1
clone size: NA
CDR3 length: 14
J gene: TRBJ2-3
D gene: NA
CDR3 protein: CASSLSSGADTQYF
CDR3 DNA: TGCGCCAGCAGCCTTTCCTCAGGGGCAGATACGCAGTATTTT

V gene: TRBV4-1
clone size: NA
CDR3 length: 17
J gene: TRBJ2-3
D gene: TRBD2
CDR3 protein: CASSQGLAGVGTDTQYF
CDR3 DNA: TGCGCCAGCAGCCAAGGACTAGCGGGAGTTGGGACAGATACGCAGTATTTT

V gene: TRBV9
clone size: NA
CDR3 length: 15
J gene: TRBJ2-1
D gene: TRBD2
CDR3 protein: CASSVIAGVDNEQFF
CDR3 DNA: TGTGCCAGCAGCGTAATAGCGGGAGTCGACAATGAGCAGTTCTTC